A single sample gave rise to the 12 T cell receptor beta chains below, sequenced in a study of response to subunit inactivated influenza vaccine. TCRdb re-called the RT-PCR reads with MiXCR, one entry per CDR3 protein. The sample includes about 700,000 distinct CDR3 sequences, 11% to 15% seen only once; the top ten take less than 9%. The sample was PBMCs from blood, taken roughly 2 weeks before vaccination. These TCRs come from a man in his fifties who received an inactivated influenza vaccine.

This clonotype was seen only a few times. The V gene is TRBV15, the J gene TRBJ2-1; TRBD2 matches 7 bases. The germline gives CDR1 LNHNV, CDR2 YYDKDF (reference sequence). V gave up 0 bases and J gave up 7 bases; unmatched junction bases: 6. The CDR3 extends over 15 amino acids. The CDR3 DNA reads as TGTGCCACCAGCAGAGATCCCACGGGGGGTAATGAGCAGTTCTTC. It is translated as CATSRDPTGGNEQFF.

The V and J genes are TRBV7-2 and TRBJ2-7; perhaps TRBD2 as D (7 bases). This CDR3 has 13 residues. Deletions cut 6 bases from V and 3 bases from J, with 12 bases between. Germline CDR1 SGHTA, CDR2 FQGNSA. The CDR3 here is CASSQRGGYEQYF. The CDR3 DNA sequence: TGTGCCAGCAGTCAGAGGGGGGGCTACGAGCAGTACTTC.

The chain combines TRBV6-4 with TRBJ1-2; the D gene is possibly TRBD1 (5 bases). V lost 5 bases to trimming and J lost 4 bases, with 11 bases between them. This CDR3 has 13 residues. Germline-derived CDR1 and CDR2 are MRHNA and SNTAGT. The CDR3 DNA sequence: TGTGCCAGCAGTAAGGAAGGGACCTATGGCTACACCTTC. Encoded protein: CASSKEGTYGYTF.

This clonotype was observed a few times. CDR3 bases: TGTGCCATCAGGACCGGGACAGGGCTCGCCTACGAGCAGTACTTC. Translating gives CAIRTGTGLAYEQYF. The chain is built from TRBV10-3 and TRBJ2-7, with 9 bases matching TRBD1. The V segment lost 6 bases and the J segment 2 bases; nucleotides outside the gene matches: 8. Germline V CDR1 and CDR2: ENHRY, SYGVKD. CDR3 length: 15 amino acids.

This clonotype was seen only once. This chain connects TRBV4-1 to TRBJ2-6; possibly TRBD2 for D (6 bases). The V gene's germline CDR1 is MGHRA and CDR2 YSYEKL. The length of the CDR3 is 16 residues. V shed 0 bases and J shed 0 bases, with 6 bases lying between them. The CDR3 coding sequence is TGCGCCAGCAGCCAAGAGGAGGGCTCTGGGGCCAACGTCCTGACTTTC. Translated: CASSQEEGSGANVLTF.

This clonotype was found a few times. The chain combines TRBV6-2 or TRBV6-3 with TRBJ2-7; 10 bases are a match to TRBD2. The junction had 7 bases not matched to a gene; V was cut back by 5 bases and J by 6 bases. The CDR3 is 14 amino acids. The germline V gene has CDR1 MNHEY and CDR2 SVGEGT. CDR3 nucleotides: TGTGCCAGCAGTCCTAGCGGGAGCCCTCCCGAGCAGTACTTC. This encodes CASSPSGSPPEQYF.

This clonotype was counted at least ten times. This chain uses TRBV28 with TRBJ1-2; D ambiguous. V was pared by 3 bases and J by 2 bases, with 7 bases between. CDR1 is MDHEN and CDR2 is SYDVKM in the germline V gene. This CDR3 contains 13 residues. The CDR3, as DNA: TGTGCCAGCAGTTTTCAACAGAACTATGGCTACACCTTC. Translating gives CASSFQQNYGYTF.

The chain recombines TRBV30 with TRBJ2-1, with 8 positions matching TRBD2. V shed 6 bases, J shed 6 bases, and the junction held 10 bases outside the gene matches. The CDR3 has 14 amino acids. Germline values: CDR1 GTSNPN, CDR2 SVGIG (reference sequence). The CDR3 loop reads CACAVGTRFNEQFF. As DNA, the CDR3 is TGTGCCTGCGCGGTCGGGACTAGGTTCAATGAGCAGTTCTTC.

This clonotype was found once. An end of the junction does not agree with germline; a read error may underlie this. The chain joins TRBV28 to TRBJ2-3, with D tentatively TRBD2 (5 bases). The CDR3 loop spans 12 amino acids. Germline V gene sequence: CDR1 MDHEN, CDR2 SYDVKM. CDR3 sequence: CASGFAGWAQYF. The CDR3 DNA follows: TGTGCCAGCGGTTTCGCGGGCTGGGCGCAGTATTTT.

This rearrangement joins TRBV6-1 to TRBJ1-1; tentative D call: TRBD1 (5 bases). Germline values: CDR1 MNHNS, CDR2 SASEGT. Trimming shortened V by 7 bases and J by 3 bases, and 12 bases separated the two germline ends. This CDR3 spans 13 amino acids. CDR3 amino acids: CASIVGGDTEAFF. The CDR3 DNA is TGTGCCAGCATTGTTGGGGGGGACACTGAAGCTTTCTTT.

The V and J genes are TRBV4-3 and TRBJ2-1; TRBD1 aligns across 7 bases. Germline V lookup: CDR1 LGHNA, CDR2 YSLEER. There are 13 residues in the CDR3. The ends lost 4 bases at V and 9 bases at J; junction bases unmatched: 6. The CDR3 region has the DNA TGCGCCAGCAGCCCCGGACAGGTTGGTGAGCAGTTCTTC. It encodes CASSPGQVGEQFF.

The rearrangement links TRBV20-1 to TRBJ2-5; 8 nucleotides line up with TRBD1. The CDR3 extends over 14 amino acids. Germline CDR1 DFQATT, CDR2 SNEGSKA (reference sequence). V lost 1 base to trimming and J lost 5 bases; unmatched junction nucleotides: 6. CDR3 nucleotides: TGCAGTGCTAGAGTGGACAGGGTAGAGGAGACCCAGTACTTC. Amino acids: CSARVDRVEETQYF.